Each of the 28 T cell receptor beta chains below was sequenced from the same sample in a study of OX40 agonist ivuxolimab in advanced cancers. TCRdb keeps only in-frame clones here, not all; method: immunoSEQ multiplex PCR. The sample includes some 64,000 clones, 80% to 95% of them seen just once. Sequencing used CD4+ or CD8+ T cells sorted from blood, obtained in a trial of the OX40 agonist ivuxolimab. These TCRs come from an adult with an advanced solid tumor such as melanoma, head and neck, liver or kidney cancer.

This chain connects TRBV7-8 to TRBJ2-7; 8 bases are a match to TRBD1. This CDR3 contains 14 residues. Germline V lookup: CDR1 SGHVS, CDR2 FQNEAQ. Trimming took 3 bases from V and 3 from J; bases not matched to a gene: 4. DNA of the CDR3: TGTGCCAGCAGCTTGCGGACAGGGATCTACGAGCAGTACTTC. Residues: CASSLRTGIYEQYF.

Only one count was recorded for this clone. The gene calls are TRBV30 and TRBJ2-2; the D is unclear. Germline CDR1 reads GTSNPN; CDR2 reads SVGIG (reference sequence). V lost 2 bases and J 2 bases, leaving 9 bases between the germline ends. The CDR3 has 14 amino acids. The CDR3 here is CAWSIFVNTGELFF. In DNA form, the CDR3 reads TGTGCCTGGAGTATCTTCGTAAACACCGGGGAGCTGTTTTTT.

The V and J genes are TRBV18 and TRBJ2-7; D not certain. This CDR3 spans 16 amino acids. The V end was cut by 6 bases, the J end by 4 bases, with 22 bases between. From germline, CDR1 is KGHSH and CDR2 LQKENI. In DNA form, the CDR3 reads TGTGCCAGCTCCGCGGCCGAAGCCGGCCAGAGATACGAGCAGTACTTC. Translation gives CASSAAEAGQRYEQYF.

This clone appeared a single time. The chain joins TRBV29-1 to TRBJ1-5; 7 nucleotides match TRBD1. This CDR3 spans 13 amino acids. V shed 7 bases, J shed 7 bases, and the junction held 10 bases outside the gene matches. From germline, CDR1 is SQVTM and CDR2 ANQGSEA. CDR3 sequence: CSAGEDRSQPQHF. CDR3 DNA sequence: TGCAGCGCCGGAGAGGACAGGTCCCAGCCCCAGCATTTT.

This chain links TRBV2 with TRBJ2-7; 13 nucleotides align to TRBD2. Germline CDR1 and CDR2: SNHLY and FYNNEI. Losses at the gene ends were 5 bases for V and 2 bases for J; bases not matched to a gene: 0. The CDR3 extends over 14 amino acids. The CDR3 coding sequence is TGTGCCAGCAGTACTAGCGGGGGGGCCTACGAGCAGTACTTC. It specifies CASSTSGGAYEQYF. The entire variable domain, with the rest obtained from reference TRBV2 and TRBJ2-7, is as follows: EPEVTQTPSHQVTQMGQEVILRCVPISNHLYFYWYRQILGQKVEFLVSFYNNEISEKSEIFDDQFSVERPDGSNFTLKIRSTKLEDSAMYFCASSTSGGAYEQYFGPGTRLTVT.

The rearrangement uses TRBV6-1 and TRBJ1-1; tentative D call: TRBD1 (5 bases). The germline CDR1 and CDR2 sequences are MNHNS and SASEGT. The V end was cut by 7 bases, the J end by 0 bases, with 9 bases between. The CDR3 runs to 13 residues. CDR3 DNA sequence: TGTGCCAGCACCGAGGGGATGAACACTGAAGCTTTCTTT. Encoded protein: CASTEGMNTEAFF.

CDR3 loop: CASSKVRRGGLDEQFF. The CDR3 region has the DNA TGTGCCAGCAGCAAAGTAAGGCGGGGGGGCCTCGATGAGCAGTTCTTC. The chain carries TRBV2 and TRBJ2-1, with TRBD2 matching over 9 bases. This CDR3 spans 16 amino acids. Germline V gives CDR1 SNHLY, CDR2 FYNNEI. V shed 6 bases and J 8 bases; nucleotides not matched to a gene: 14.

The rearrangement uses TRBV27 and TRBJ2-1, with no clear D. V was pared by 3 bases and J by 9 bases, with 9 bases between. This CDR3 is 12 amino acids long. CDR1 is MNHEY, CDR2 SMNVEV, per germline (reference sequence). The chain's CDR3 is CASSFSAGEQFF. The DNA of the CDR3 is TGTGCCAGCAGTTTTTCTGCAGGTGAGCAGTTCTTC.

This sequence joins TRBV4-2 and TRBJ2-5, with D possibly being TRBD1 (7 bases). CDR1 and CDR2 (germline): LGHNA, YNFKEQ. The CDR3 loop spans 15 amino acids. The V end was cut by 4 bases, the J end by 3 bases, with 15 bases between. CDR3 amino acids: CASSRTRGAEETQYF. The CDR3 DNA sequence: TGTGCCAGCAGCCGAACCAGGGGGGCTGAAGAGACCCAGTACTTC.

The V gene is TRBV18, the J gene TRBJ1-4; 8 positions match TRBD1. From germline, CDR1 is KGHSH and CDR2 LQKENI. CDR3 length: 15 residues. The V and J ends lost 4 bases and 0 bases, in that order; junction bases with no gene match: 1. CDR3 in amino acids: CASSQTGATNEKLFF. DNA of the CDR3: TGTGCCAGCTCACAGACAGGGGCAACTAATGAAAAACTGTTTTTT.

This chain joins TRBV2 and TRBJ1-4; D unclear. Trimming removed 1 base at V and 8 bases at J, with 5 bases between. The CDR3 contains 12 residues. Looked up from germline, CDR1 is SNHLY and CDR2 is FYNNEI. CDR3 DNA: TGTGCCAGCAGTGAAGTTCGGGAAAAACTGTTTTTT. Its protein is CASSEVREKLFF.

The chain recombines TRBV6-1 with TRBJ1-2; no clear D. This CDR3 has 15 amino acids. Germline V gene sequence: CDR1 MNHNS, CDR2 SASEGT. With 5 bases removed from V and 4 bases from J, the gap between germline ends came to 17 bases. Here the CDR3 reads CASSSVGQVLYGYTF. The CDR3 DNA is TGTGCCAGCAGTTCGGTCGGGCAGGTGCTCTATGGCTACACCTTC.

The chain uses TRBV30 and TRBJ2-5, with D perhaps matching TRBD1 (5 bases). Trimming removed 4 bases at V and 5 bases at J, with 14 bases between. Germline-derived CDR1 and CDR2 are GTSNPN and SVGIG (reference sequence). This CDR3 has 13 amino acids. Written as DNA, the CDR3 is TGTGCCTGGACTTTACAGGTCCAGGAGACCCAGTACTTC. The encoded protein is CAWTLQVQETQYF.

V gene TRBV2 combines with J gene TRBJ2-6; 11 nucleotides match TRBD2. This CDR3 contains 18 residues. With V trimmed by 4 bases and J by 2 bases, 7 bases remained unmatched. Germline loops: CDR1 SNHLY, CDR2 FYNNEI. The CDR3 nucleotides are TGTGCCAGCAGTGGGCTAGCGGGAGGAGCTACTGGGGCCAACGTCCTGACTTTC. This translates into CASSGLAGGATGANVLTF.

This chain uses TRBV15 with TRBJ1-6; D not resolved. The CDR3 extends over 13 amino acids. The V gene's germline CDR1 is LNHNV and CDR2 YYDKDF (reference sequence). Trimming pared 1 base from V and 10 bases from J, leaving 8 bases between. The CDR3 region is CATSRARESPLHF. The CDR3 DNA follows: TGTGCCACCAGCAGAGCCCGGGAATCACCCCTCCACTTT.

The genes are TRBV5-1 and TRBJ2-2, with D perhaps assigned TRBD1 or TRBD2 (5 bases each). This CDR3 has 12 residues. Germline V gives CDR1 SGHRS, CDR2 YFSETQ. The V end was cut by 5 bases, the J end by 6 bases, with 8 bases between. CDR3 coding DNA: TGCGCCAGCAGGTGGGGGTCCGGGGAGCTGTTTTTT. Protein product: CASRWGSGELFF.

The chain is built from TRBV5-8 and TRBJ2-7, with TRBD1 as a possible D gene (6 bases). This CDR3 has 15 residues. Germline loops: CDR1 SGHTS, CDR2 YDEGEE. Trimming cost V 4 bases and J 0 bases, with 14 bases left between them. The CDR3 is CASSRDDRSSYEQYF. CDR3 DNA: TGTGCCAGCAGCCGCGATGACAGGAGCTCCTACGAGCAGTACTTC. Full variable domain (outside the CDR3, taken from reference TRBV5-8 and TRBJ2-7): EAGVTQSPTHLIKTRGQQATLRCSPISGHTSVYWYQQALGLGLQFLLWYDEGEERNRGNFPPRFSGRQFPNYSSELNVNALELEDSALYLCASSRDDRSSYEQYFGPGTRLTVT.

The CDR3 loop is CSAPRGTEAFF. The CDR3 nucleotides read TGCAGTGCCCCTAGGGGGACTGAAGCTTTCTTT. The chain couples TRBV20-1 to TRBJ1-1, with a tentative D call TRBD1 (6 bases). From germline, CDR1 is DFQATT and CDR2 SNEGSKA (reference sequence). V shed 6 bases and J shed 5 bases, with 10 bases lying between them. The length of the CDR3 is 11 residues.

The genes are TRBV6-1 and TRBJ2-7; D gene unclear. The CDR3 extends over 13 amino acids. V gave up 4 bases and J gave up 4 bases, with 11 bases separating them. Germline CDR1 and CDR2: MNHNS and SASEGT. The CDR3 nucleotides are TGTGCCAGCAGTGGGGGTGACCAGTACGAGCAGTACTTC. It translates to CASSGGDQYEQYF.

This chain connects TRBV6-6 to TRBJ1-5; D unclear. Germline V lookup: CDR1 MNHNY, CDR2 SVGAGI (reference sequence). V lost 4 bases and J 2 bases, leaving 9 bases between the germline ends. The CDR3 totals 14 residues. As DNA, the CDR3 is TGTGCCAGCAGTTCCGGGTGGGGCAATCAGCCCCAGCATTTT. This translates into CASSSGWGNQPQHF.

This chain joins TRBV19 and TRBJ2-1; 7 bases line up with TRBD2. The V segment lost 10 bases and the J segment 4 bases; nucleotides outside the gene matches: 10. The CDR3 sequence is 14 residues long. Germline V CDR1 and CDR2: LNHDA, SQIVND (reference sequence). CDR3 in amino acids: CATRGDSDYNEQFF. The CDR3 bases are TGTGCCACCCGGGGGGACTCTGATTACAATGAGCAGTTCTTC.

The J gene is TRBJ1-1, the V gene TRBV9; 9 bases line up with TRBD1. The V gene end was trimmed by 4 bases and the J gene end by 3 bases; junction bases not matched to a gene: 4. Germline V gene sequence: CDR1 SGDLS, CDR2 YYNGEE. This CDR3 region has 14 residues. The CDR3 reads CASSSGQGDTEAFF. The CDR3 nucleotides are TGTGCCAGCAGCTCGGGACAGGGAGACACTGAAGCTTTCTTT.

The V call is TRBV19, the J call TRBJ1-5; TRBD1 matches 10 bases. V lost 3 bases, J lost 6 bases, and 2 bases stayed unmatched. The CDR3 runs to 14 residues. CDR1 and CDR2 (germline): LNHDA, SQIVND (reference sequence). The CDR3 is CASSMGDRGQPQHF. For the CDR3, the DNA is TGTGCCAGTAGTATGGGGGACAGGGGTCAGCCCCAGCATTTT. The full variable domain, in which reference TRBV19 and TRBJ1-5 provide the parts outside the CDR3, is DGGITQSPKYLFRKEGQNVTLSCEQNLNHDAMYWYRQDPGQGLRLIYYSQIVNDFQKGDIAEGYSVSREKKESFPLTVTSAQKNPTAFYLCASSMGDRGQPQHFGDGTRLSIL.

This chain joins TRBV19 and TRBJ1-2; TRBD1 might be the D (6 bases). The CDR3 totals 14 residues. Between the trimmed V and J ends, which lost 3 bases and 6 bases, there was a span of 14 bases. The V gene's germline CDR1 is LNHDA and CDR2 SQIVND (reference sequence). CDR3 sequence reads: CASSISRGRNGYTF. DNA of the CDR3: TGTGCCAGTAGTATTAGCAGGGGACGAAATGGCTACACCTTC.

The chain has TRBV5-1 and TRBJ2-3; TRBD1 matches at 7 bases. CDR1 and CDR2 (germline): SGHRS, YFSETQ. J lost 2 bases, V lost 5 bases, and 8 bases had no gene match. The CDR3 length is 15 residues. CDR3 loop: CASRQGTEFTDTQYF. The CDR3 region has the DNA TGCGCCAGCAGGCAAGGGACAGAATTCACAGATACGCAGTATTTT.

The genes are TRBV9 and TRBJ2-7; 8 bases fit TRBD1. The J segment lost 7 bases and the V segment lost 0 bases, leaving 6 bases of the junction unmatched. CDR3 length: 14 amino acids. CDR1 and CDR2 (germline): SGDLS, YYNGEE. CDR3 DNA sequence: TGTGCCAGCAGCGTAGACGACAGGGGCTGGGAGCAGTACTTC. This translates into CASSVDDRGWEQYF.

The chain recombines TRBV5-6 with TRBJ1-1; a possible D gene is TRBD1 (6 bases). CDR1 SGHDT and CDR2 YYEEEE come from the germline V gene. Trimming took 4 bases from V and 6 from J, leaving 22 bases between them. There are 16 residues in the CDR3. CDR3 amino acids: CASSKRVLTGSPEAFF. The CDR3 DNA is TGTGCCAGCAGCAAGAGGGTCCTTACAGGGAGCCCTGAAGCTTTCTTT.

In this sample, this clone turned up a few times. This chain uses TRBV7-9 with TRBJ2-7; 8 nucleotides line up with TRBD1. The V segment lost 5 bases and the J segment 2 bases; nucleotides outside the gene matches: 11. This CDR3 is 16 amino acids long. The germline CDR1 and CDR2 sequences are SEHNR and FQNEAQ (reference sequence). The CDR3 DNA is TGTGCCAGCAGCCCCCAGATCGGGACAGGTACCTACGAGCAGTACTTC. Translated: CASSPQIGTGTYEQYF.